This T cell receptor (beta chain) was sequenced for a study of cytomegalovirus exposure and HLA in healthy donors. Study conclusions and caveats: Immune exposure was documented only through CMV serostatus.

Concerning this clone itself: Its specificity is not known.

The study ran its PCR with 60 Vbeta and 13 Jbeta primers. Produced via immunoSEQ multiplex PCR; TCRdb's table is partial and in-frame only. The sample has over 200,000 clones, around nine tenths seen once. There are 15 residues in the CDR3. Deletions cut 7 bases from V and 4 bases from J, with 19 bases between. Germline V gene sequence: CDR1 MGHDK, CDR2 SYGVNS. This clonotype was obtained from a woman in her late teens or twenties in good health and CMV-seronegative. Source material: PBMCs. The J gene is TRBJ1-1, the V gene TRBV25-1, with TRBD1 as a possible D gene (6 bases). CDR3 sequence: CASTDARGPGTEAFF. DNA for the CDR3: TGTGCCAGCACAGATGCGCGGGGGCCCGGCACTGAAGCTTTCTTT.